The 25 T cell receptor beta chains presented below share a single source sample, sequenced in a study of T cells in Graves' hyperthyroidism and ophthalmopathy. TCR beta CDR3 regions were amplified from RNA transcripts. During a first-round RT-PCR of the TCR CDR3, the HTBI primer set was used. TCRdb reprocessed the multiplex PCR reads with MiXCR, giving one entry per CDR3 protein. The data hold hundreds of thousands of distinct CDR3 sequences, with approximately 40% observed a single time. Sequenced material: blood. These receptors were collected from a man aged 18 to 35 with Graves' hyperthyroidism.

The chain employs TRBV2 and TRBJ2-7; D could derive from TRBD1 or TRBD2 (5 bases each). V lost 6 bases and J 6 bases, leaving 12 bases between the germline ends. The CDR3 is made up of 12 amino acids. CDR1 SNHLY and CDR2 FYNNEI come from the germline V gene. This chain's CDR3 is CASRGDMGEQYF. The CDR3 DNA reads as TGTGCCAGCAGGGGGGATATGGGCGAGCAGTACTTC.

This sequence joins TRBV29-1 and TRBJ1-4; 8 nucleotides align to TRBD1. The germline gives CDR1 SQVTM, CDR2 ANQGSEA. This CDR3 contains 14 residues. The V gene end was trimmed by 5 bases and the J gene end by 4 bases; junction bases not matched to a gene: 6. CDR3 region: CSVWRQGFNEKLFF. For the CDR3, the DNA is TGCAGCGTTTGGCGACAGGGGTTTAATGAAAAACTGTTTTTT.

The J gene is TRBJ1-4, the V gene TRBV7-9; 8 bases match TRBD1. Losses at the gene ends were 5 bases for V and 8 bases for J; bases not matched to a gene: 7. CDR3 length: 14 residues. The germline gives CDR1 SEHNR, CDR2 FQNEAQ (reference sequence). The CDR3 spells CASSTTGGVEKLFF. The CDR3 DNA reads TGTGCCAGCAGCACCACAGGGGGAGTGGAAAAACTGTTTTTT.

As concerns this clonotype: The germline gene is not matched at one end of the junction; a read error may be the cause. This sequence joins TRBV7-2 and TRBJ2-7; weak D call: TRBD2 (6 bases). Germline assignment: CDR1 SGHTA and CDR2 FQGNSA. The CDR3 runs to 15 residues. The CDR3 loop is CVSSLTAGLSYEQYF. The CDR3 nucleotides are TGTGTCAGCAGCTTAACGGCGGGACTGTCCTACGAGCAGTACTTC.

This clonotype has a handful of counts. The chain is built from TRBV4-3 and TRBJ2-7; weak D call: TRBD1 (5 bases). Germline V CDR1 and CDR2: LGHNA, YSLEER. The V and J ends lost 1 base and 2 bases respectively, with 12 bases between them. The CDR3 has 15 residues. CDR3 DNA: TGCGCCAGCAGCCAAGGGCAGGGTGACCCCTACGAGCAGTACTTC. Translated, it gives CASSQGQGDPYEQYF.

At least ten counts were recorded for this clonotype. The rearrangement joins TRBV7-8 to TRBJ1-5, with D unclear. The CDR3 spans 14 residues. The V gene's germline CDR1 is SGHVS and CDR2 FQNEAQ. The V end lost 1 base, the J end lost 9 bases, and 13 bases lay between the germline ends. In DNA form, the CDR3 reads TGTGCCAGCAGCTTAGATGGCAGTGTGCGGCCCCAGCATTTT. It specifies CASSLDGSVRPQHF.

Many counts were recorded for this clonotype. The chain employs TRBV19 and TRBJ1-1, with D unresolved. In germline, CDR1 is LNHDA, CDR2 SQIVND (reference sequence). This CDR3 has 13 residues. V was cut by 1 base and J by 3 bases, with 6 bases left in between. As DNA, the CDR3 is TGTGCCAGTAGTATAGGCGGATACACTGAAGCTTTCTTT. It encodes CASSIGGYTEAFF.

V gene TRBV19 combines with J gene TRBJ2-7, with D maybe TRBD1 (6 bases). The CDR3 consists of 14 residues. Germline lookup yields CDR1 LNHDA and CDR2 SQIVND (reference sequence). V was clipped by 1 base and J by 3 bases, with 10 bases between them. The CDR3 DNA reads TGTGCCAGTAGTATAGCGACAGGTCTCTACGAGCAGTACTTC. Protein: CASSIATGLYEQYF.

This clonotype was recorded a few times. The chain links TRBV10-3 to TRBJ2-2; D remains ambiguous. CDR3 length: 13 amino acids. Deletions cut 10 bases from V and 1 base from J, with 10 bases between. Looked up from germline, CDR1 is ENHRY and CDR2 is SYGVKD. The CDR3 DNA sequence: TGTGCCAGCGGAAGGGAGAACACCGGGGAGCTGTTTTTT. Translation: CASGRENTGELFF.

This clonotype was counted between two and nine times. CDR3 in amino acids: CASSLGSIGFGRAAFF. The CDR3, as DNA: TGCGCCAGCAGCTTGGGGAGCATAGGCTTTGGGAGAGCAGCTTTCTTT. J is TRBJ1-1 and V is TRBV5-1; D gene uncertain. CDR1 is SGHRS and CDR2 is YFSETQ in the germline V gene. The length of the CDR3 is 16 residues. Between the trimmed V and J ends, which lost 0 bases and 10 bases, there was a span of 22 bases.

With regard to this clonotype: One base away lies a much larger clone, so this may be a sequencing read error. The missing conserved phenylalanine or tryptophan at the end of this CDR3 makes a read error likely. The chain recombines TRBV2 with TRBJ2-5; 8 nucleotides align to TRBD2. The CDR3 sequence is 15 residues long. In germline, CDR1 is SNHLY, CDR2 FYNNEI. The V segment lost 0 bases and the J segment 5 bases; nucleotides outside the gene matches: 5. The DNA of the CDR3 is TGTGCCAGCAGTGAAGCGCGGGGGGCTGGGGAGACCCAGTACCTC. Translated, it gives CASSEARGAGETQYL.

This chain links TRBV2 with TRBJ2-6; D unresolved. V was shortened by 8 bases and J by 4 bases, with 9 bases between the two germline ends. This CDR3 spans 13 amino acids. From germline, CDR1 is SNHLY and CDR2 FYNNEI. In DNA form, the CDR3 reads TGTGCCAGCTTAGGAGAAGGGGCCAACGTCCTGACTTTC. Its protein is CASLGEGANVLTF.

The chain uses TRBV12-3 or TRBV12-4 and TRBJ1-1; 12 bases match TRBD1. There are 14 residues in the CDR3. V was clipped by 6 bases and J by 5 bases; unmatched bases: 4. The CDR3, as DNA: TGTGCCAGCAGGGGACAGGGGGCAGGGACTGAAGCTTTCTTT. Translating it yields CASRGQGAGTEAFF.

The chain recombines TRBV9 with TRBJ2-2, with D perhaps TRBD2 (5 bases). CDR1 SGDLS and CDR2 YYNGEE come from the germline V gene. CDR3 length equals 14 residues. Deletions cut 3 bases from V and 1 base from J, with 7 bases between. The DNA of the CDR3 is TGTGCCAGCAGCGACGGGGTGAACACCGGGGAGCTGTTTTTT. Protein sequence: CASSDGVNTGELFF.

V is TRBV4-1 and J is TRBJ2-5, with no clear D. CDR3 length: 14 amino acids. The V gene lost 2 bases and the J gene lost 2 bases, with 9 bases spanning the gap. From germline, CDR1 is MGHRA and CDR2 YSYEKL. The chain's CDR3 is CASSQRQMQETQYF. The CDR3 nucleotides are TGCGCCAGCAGCCAACGGCAAATGCAAGAGACCCAGTACTTC.

The chain recombines TRBV29-1 with TRBJ1-2, with D unclear. Trimming removed 4 bases from V and 3 bases from J, with 12 bases in between. CDR1 and CDR2 (germline): SQVTM, ANQGSEA. The length of the CDR3 is 13 residues. The CDR3 here is CSVVSQEHYGYTF. In DNA, the CDR3 is TGCAGCGTTGTATCCCAGGAGCACTATGGCTACACCTTC.

This clonotype was detected ten times or more. J is TRBJ2-2 and V is TRBV29-1; D is uncertain. CDR3 length equals 12 residues. Germline CDR1 SQVTM, CDR2 ANQGSEA. Between the trimmed V and J ends, which lost 8 bases and 5 bases, there was a span of 12 bases. As DNA, the CDR3 is TGCAGCTCCAGACTTACTACCGGGGAGCTGTTTTTT. This gives the protein CSSRLTTGELFF.

The chain uses TRBV12-3 or TRBV12-4 and TRBJ1-3, with D hard to call. This CDR3 has 15 residues. Trimming removed 6 bases from V and 2 bases from J, with 14 bases in between. The CDR3 bases are TGTGCCAGCAGCCCTCCCGGGGTACCTGGAAACACCATATATTTT. Its translation: CASSPPGVPGNTIYF.

In this sample, this clonotype turned up a few times. The rearrangement joins TRBV4-1 to TRBJ2-7; 12 bases align to TRBD2. The CDR3 spans 17 residues. The V segment lost 2 bases and the J segment 2 bases; nucleotides outside the gene matches: 7. Germline CDR1 is MGHRA and CDR2 is YSYEKL. Written as DNA, the CDR3 is TGCGCCAGCAGCCAACTAGGACTAGCGGGGACCACCTACGAGCAGTACTTC. As protein: CASSQLGLAGTTYEQYF.

The V call is TRBV9, the J call TRBJ2-2, with D tentatively TRBD2 (5 bases). Germline-derived CDR1 and CDR2 are SGDLS and YYNGEE. V lost 3 bases and J 3 bases, leaving 15 bases between the germline ends. The CDR3 extends over 16 amino acids. DNA of the CDR3: TGTGCCAGCAGCGCACGGACCTTCGGGGACACCGGGGAGCTGTTTTTT. Translating gives CASSARTFGDTGELFF.

This clonotype was picked up many times. CDR3 in DNA: TGCAGCGTGCAGGGGAATGGCTACACCTTC. It is translated as CSVQGNGYTF. V is TRBV29-1 and J is TRBJ1-2, with D perhaps TRBD1 (6 bases). The germline gives CDR1 SQVTM, CDR2 ANQGSEA. The CDR3 covers 10 residues. V shed 6 bases and J shed 6 bases, with 8 bases lying between them. Looking up the rest from reference TRBV29-1 and TRBJ1-2 gives the full variable domain: SAVISQKPSRDICQRGTSLTIQCQVDSQVTMMFWYRQQPGQSLTLIATANQGSEATYESGFVIDKFPISRPNLTFSTLTVSNMSPEDSSIYLCSVQGNGYTFGSGTRLTVV.

With respect to this clonotype: A clone one base away is much larger, so this may be a read error. The rearrangement links TRBV20-1 to TRBJ1-1; no reliable D call. CDR1 is DFQATT and CDR2 is SNEGSKA in the germline V gene (reference sequence). V lost 1 base and J lost 4, with 10 bases in between. The CDR3 contains 13 residues. The CDR3 DNA follows: TGCAGTGCTAGAGGGACTTTGAGCACTGAAGCTTTCTTT. Protein product: CSARGTLSTEAFF.

Only a few counts were recorded for this clonotype. This chain uses TRBV11-1 with TRBJ1-5, with D tentatively TRBD1 (6 bases). The V end was cut by 5 bases, the J end by 11 bases, with 16 bases between. This CDR3 is built from 13 residues. From germline, CDR1 is SGHAT and CDR2 FQDESV (reference sequence). The CDR3 DNA sequence: TGTGCCAGCAGCCTAATGACAGGTTCCACCCAGCATTTT. Translation: CASSLMTGSTQHF.

This clonotype was counted ten times or more. V usage is TRBV20-1 and J usage is TRBJ2-6, with D perhaps matching TRBD1 (5 bases). V dropped 6 bases and J dropped 4 bases, with 10 bases sitting between them. This CDR3 region has 13 residues. The germline V gene encodes CDR1 DFQATT and CDR2 SNEGSKA (reference sequence). This CDR3 is CSAARTGANVLTF. CDR3 sequence (DNA): TGCAGTGCAGCGAGGACAGGGGCCAACGTCCTGACTTTC.

This clonotype appeared many times. The gene calls are TRBV19 and TRBJ2-7; D may match TRBD1 or TRBD2 (5 bases each). The germline V gene has CDR1 LNHDA and CDR2 SQIVND (reference sequence). Trimming left V 9 bases short and J 4 bases short, with 16 bases between. The CDR3 sequence is 13 residues long. This chain's CDR3 is CASSTGPSYEQYF. DNA for the CDR3: TGTGCCAGCAGCACGGGACCATCTTACGAGCAGTACTTC.